What follows are 27 T cell receptor beta chains derived from one specimen sequenced in a study of blood T cell repertoires in COVID-19. Data came from immunoSEQ multiplex PCR; TCRdb stores just in-frame clones and leaves some out. The sample includes 120,000 to 150,000 clones, 75% to 90% seen only once; the top ten take 13%. The sample was peripheral blood. Receptors originate from a man between 18 and 29 years old with COVID-19, enrolled during active disease.

The chain recombines TRBV4-3 with TRBJ2-7, with D possibly being TRBD2 (5 bases). Trimming cost V 1 base and J 5 bases, with 9 bases left between them. This CDR3 has 13 amino acids. CDR1 and CDR2 (germline): LGHNA, YSLEER. CDR3 DNA: TGCGCCAGCAGCCAAGGTGACTACGACGAGCAGTACTTC. It yields the protein CASSQGDYDEQYF.

V is TRBV10-2 and J is TRBJ1-2, with D maybe TRBD1 (6 bases). CDR1 WSHSY and CDR2 SAAADI come from the germline V gene. The CDR3 consists of 13 residues. The ends were cut back, 2 bases at V and 2 bases at J, with 6 bases in the middle. This CDR3 reads CASSEGQNYGYTF. For the CDR3, the DNA is TGCGCCAGCAGTGAGGGACAGAACTATGGCTACACCTTC.

The J gene is TRBJ2-5, the V gene TRBV7-2; the match to TRBD2 covers 8 bases. The CDR3 has 16 residues. J lost 2 bases, V lost 3 bases, and 8 bases had no gene match. CDR1 is SGHTA and CDR2 is FQGNSA in the germline V gene. The CDR3 protein is CASSFVAGLGQETQYF. CDR3 coding DNA: TGTGCCAGCAGCTTCGTAGCGGGGCTAGGGCAAGAGACCCAGTACTTC.

This clone showed up just a few times. CDR3 amino acids: CASSLGQFLNQPQHF. In DNA, the CDR3 is TGTGCCAGCAGCTTGGGACAGTTCTTAAACCAGCCCCAGCATTTT. This chain connects TRBV28 to TRBJ1-5, with 7 bases lining up with TRBD1. With V trimmed by 6 bases and J by 7 bases, 12 bases remained unmatched. The CDR3 sequence is 15 residues long. Germline CDR1 and CDR2: MDHEN and SYDVKM.

The rearrangement links TRBV4-2 to TRBJ1-5, with a tentative D call TRBD1 (5 bases). This CDR3 has 13 residues. CDR1 and CDR2 from the germline V gene are LGHNA and YNFKEQ. Trimming removed 0 bases at V and 7 bases at J, with 7 bases between. CDR3 sequence: CASSQDREQPQHF. CDR3 nucleotide sequence: TGTGCCAGCAGCCAAGACAGGGAACAGCCCCAGCATTTT.

The rearrangement joins TRBV15 to TRBJ2-7; no clear D gene. The CDR3 consists of 15 residues. CDR1 and CDR2 from the germline V gene are LNHNV and YYDKDF (reference sequence). V was trimmed by 1 base and J by 3 bases, leaving 13 bases between them. CDR3 DNA: TGTGCCACCAGCAGAGGTTCCAGGATGAACTACGAGCAGTACTTC. Amino acids: CATSRGSRMNYEQYF.

This clone occurred once. The chain uses TRBV25-1 and TRBJ2-1; TRBD1 agrees at 10 bases. The CDR3 contains 16 residues. V was pared by 3 bases and J by 4 bases, with 6 bases of the junction left unmatched. CDR1 MGHDK and CDR2 SYGVNS come from the germline V gene. The CDR3 nucleotides read TGTGCCAGCAGTGAGCTTCCGGGACAGGGGTACAATGAGCAGTTCTTC. Its protein product is CASSELPGQGYNEQFF.

The chain employs TRBV5-1 and TRBJ2-1; 11 nucleotides agree with TRBD2. J gave up 5 bases and V 4 bases, and 2 bases lay outside the gene matches. The germline CDR1 and CDR2 sequences are SGHRS and YFSETQ. The CDR3 is 14 amino acids. The DNA of the CDR3 is TGCGCCAGCAGCGGGGGACTAGCGGACAATGAGCAGTTCTTC. This gives the protein CASSGGLADNEQFF. Together with reference TRBV5-1 and TRBJ2-1, the CDR3 gives the full variable domain: KAGVTQTPRYLIKTRGQQVTLSCSPISGHRSVSWYQQTPGQGLQFLFEYFSETQRNKGNFPGRFSGRQFSNSRSEMNVSTLELGDSALYLCASSGGLADNEQFFGPGTRLTVL.

This chain uses TRBV28 with TRBJ1-3, with D unresolved. CDR1 MDHEN and CDR2 SYDVKM come from the germline V gene. The CDR3 has 14 amino acids. The V gene lost 2 bases and the J gene lost 0 bases, with 5 bases spanning the gap. The CDR3: CASSLILSGNTIYF. CDR3 bases: TGTGCCAGCAGTTTAATTCTCTCTGGAAACACCATATATTTT.

J is TRBJ2-2 and V is TRBV7-6; 12 positions agree with TRBD1. The junction had 12 bases not matched to a gene; V was cut back by 3 bases and J by 4 bases. Germline V gene sequence: CDR1 SGHVS, CDR2 FNYEAQ. The CDR3 is made up of 19 amino acids. CDR3 DNA: TGTGCCAGCAGCTTTCCGGGACAGGGGGCGTATGTGGGCACCGGGGAGCTGTTTTTT. Amino acids: CASSFPGQGAYVGTGELFF.

The chain has TRBV10-3 and TRBJ2-2; the D gene is possibly TRBD2 (6 bases). The V and J ends lost 10 bases and 0 bases respectively, with 12 bases between them. CDR1 and CDR2 from the germline V gene are ENHRY and SYGVKD. This CDR3 is 14 amino acids long. Here the CDR3 DNA reads TGTGCCACTAGGGGAGGCGCGAACACCGGGGAGCTGTTTTTT. Its protein product is CATRGGANTGELFF.

CDR3 sequence reads: CASSALGGYTF. Written as DNA, the CDR3 is TGTGCCAGCAGTGCCCTCGGTGGCTACACCTTC. The chain is built from TRBV28 and TRBJ1-2; no definite D call. This CDR3 comprises 11 residues. V was clipped by 5 bases and J by 7 bases, with 8 bases between them. Germline CDR1 MDHEN, CDR2 SYDVKM.

This clone was seen only once. The CDR3 nucleotides are TGTGCCAGCAGTTCACTCGGGGTCGAGCAGTACTTC. This gives the protein CASSSLGVEQYF. The gene calls are TRBV28 and TRBJ2-7, with D perhaps TRBD2 (5 bases). Germline assignment: CDR1 MDHEN and CDR2 SYDVKM. V dropped 4 bases and J dropped 6 bases, with 10 bases sitting between them. This CDR3 has 12 residues.

The chain combines TRBV19 with TRBJ2-2, with TRBD2 identical over 8 bases. CDR3 length: 15 amino acids. J gave up 0 bases and V 5 bases, and 2 bases lay outside the gene matches. Germline CDR1 is LNHDA and CDR2 is SQIVND (reference sequence). CDR3 in DNA: TGTGCCAGTAGTCCGGGACTAGCGAACACCGGGGAGCTGTTTTTT. Amino acid sequence: CASSPGLANTGELFF.

The CDR3 region has the DNA TGTGCCATCAGTGACATTCAGGATGGCTACACCTTC. It is translated as CAISDIQDGYTF. The J gene is TRBJ1-2, the V gene TRBV10-3, with D hard to call. With 3 bases removed from V and 6 bases from J, the gap between germline ends came to 8 bases. Looked up from germline, CDR1 is ENHRY and CDR2 is SYGVKD. CDR3 size: 12 residues.

The chain is built from TRBV20-1 and TRBJ2-3; D is perhaps TRBD1 (5 bases). V lost 7 bases and J lost 4, with 9 bases in between. The CDR3 length is 11 residues. CDR1 and CDR2 from the germline V gene are DFQATT and SNEGSKA (reference sequence). CDR3 sequence reads: CSVQVSDTQYF. The CDR3 DNA reads as TGCAGTGTACAGGTTTCAGATACGCAGTATTTT.

This clone was recorded once. The chain has TRBV10-3 and TRBJ1-4, with D possibly matching TRBD1 (6 bases). Trimming cost V 6 bases and J 7 bases, with 12 bases left between them. The CDR3 is 13 amino acids. CDR1 ENHRY and CDR2 SYGVKD come from the germline V gene. CDR3 loop: CAIRSDRTEKLFF. The CDR3 region has the DNA TGTGCCATCAGATCGGACAGAACTGAAAAACTGTTTTTT.

The chain combines TRBV9 with TRBJ1-2, with 7 bases identical to TRBD1. Germline CDR1 SGDLS, CDR2 YYNGEE. J gave up 4 bases and V 3 bases, and 9 bases lay outside the gene matches. The CDR3 is made up of 15 amino acids. The CDR3 DNA reads TGTGCCAGCAGCGAGACAGGGAGGTCGTTCTATGGCTACACCTTC. Translated: CASSETGRSFYGYTF.

The rearrangement links TRBV5-4 to TRBJ2-1; tentatively, D is TRBD2 (5 bases). V was pared by 2 bases and J by 7 bases, with 16 bases between. The CDR3 loop spans 15 amino acids. CDR1 and CDR2 from the germline V gene are SGHNT and YYREEE (reference sequence). CDR3 residues: CASSLGEGVRNEQFF. CDR3 DNA: TGTGCCAGCAGCTTAGGCGAGGGAGTTAGGAATGAGCAGTTCTTC.

The chain recombines TRBV18 with TRBJ2-7, with D perhaps TRBD2 (6 bases). The germline V gene encodes CDR1 KGHSH and CDR2 LQKENI. The CDR3 is 18 residues long. V dropped 2 bases and J dropped 5 bases, with 25 bases sitting between them. The CDR3 DNA is TGTGCCAGCTCACCAATCAGTAAAGGGTTATCCGGGAGTCACGAGCAGTACTTC. Its translation is CASSPISKGLSGSHEQYF.

For the CDR3, the DNA is TGTGCCAGCAGTTTCAGGAGGGCGAACACCGGGGAGCTGTTTTTT. Translating it yields CASSFRRANTGELFF. The chain is built from TRBV27 and TRBJ2-2; D is possibly TRBD2 (6 bases). This CDR3 region has 15 residues. CDR1 and CDR2 (germline): MNHEY, SMNVEV (reference sequence). V lost 3 bases and J 0 bases, leaving 8 bases between the germline ends.

V is TRBV28 and J is TRBJ2-6; D is ambiguous. The CDR3 is 16 residues long. The germline V gene encodes CDR1 MDHEN and CDR2 SYDVKM. The germline V and J ends were trimmed by 8 bases and 2 bases, with 16 bases remaining between them. The DNA for the CDR3 is TGTGCCAGCTCCCGGGTCATATACCCTGGGGCCAACGTCCTGACTTTC. Amino acids: CASSRVIYPGANVLTF.

V is TRBV5-4 and J is TRBJ2-5; D not resolved. Germline-derived CDR1 and CDR2 are SGHNT and YYREEE (reference sequence). The CDR3 is made up of 14 amino acids. The V gene lost 2 bases and the J gene lost 0 bases, with 8 bases spanning the gap. The CDR3 DNA follows: TGTGCCAGCAGCTTACTCCTGTACCAAGAGACCCAGTACTTC. The encoded protein is CASSLLLYQETQYF.

V usage is TRBV9 and J usage is TRBJ2-7; D ambiguous. The CDR3 runs to 12 residues. V lost 3 bases and J lost 6, with 10 bases in between. Germline assignment: CDR1 SGDLS and CDR2 YYNGEE. As DNA, the CDR3 is TGTGCCAGCAGCGGTACGAGAGGCGAGCAGTACTTC. Translating gives CASSGTRGEQYF.

This clone was recorded once. V usage is TRBV5-1 and J usage is TRBJ2-5, with D perhaps TRBD1 (7 bases). The V and J ends lost 4 bases and 1 base respectively, with 11 bases between them. This CDR3 region has 14 residues. Germline V CDR1 and CDR2: SGHRS, YFSETQ. CDR3 nucleotide sequence: TGCGCCAGCAGCCACCAGGGGGGCCAAGAGACCCAGTACTTC. This translates into CASSHQGGQETQYF.

CDR3 nucleotides: TGTGCCAGTAGTAAGGCAGGGCCCTACGAGCAGTACTTC. Its protein is CASSKAGPYEQYF. This chain joins TRBV19 and TRBJ2-7; a possible D gene is TRBD1 (5 bases). This CDR3 is built from 13 residues. Trimming pared 4 bases from V and 2 bases from J, leaving 9 bases between. The germline gives CDR1 LNHDA, CDR2 SQIVND (reference sequence).

This chain links TRBV28 with TRBJ2-7, with D perhaps TRBD1 (6 bases). This CDR3 comprises 14 residues. Germline CDR1 is MDHEN and CDR2 is SYDVKM. Trimming pared 7 bases from V and 7 bases from J, leaving 20 bases between. For the CDR3, the DNA is TGTGCCAGCACCGAAGGCAGGGGAAGCAGGGAGCAGTACTTC. Amino acid sequence: CASTEGRGSREQYF. The entire variable domain, with the rest obtained from reference TRBV28 and TRBJ2-7, is as follows: DVKVTQSSRYLVKRTGEKVFLECVQDMDHENMFWYRQDPGLGLRLIYFSYDVKMKEKGDIPEGYSVSREKKERFSLILESASTNQTSMYLCASTEGRGSREQYFGPGTRLTVT.